The source of this T cell receptor (beta chain) is a study of T cells in Graves' hyperthyroidism and ophthalmopathy (dated by TCRdb to the late 2010s). The study in broad terms: Peripheral blood was sampled at the time of initial diagnosis, prior to any treatment. After sampling, hyperthyroidism patients received methimazole starting at 30 mg daily, and ophthalmopathy patients received high-dose intravenous methylprednisolone. The 75 to 100 discovery patients were randomly divided into training and test sets at a 7:3 ratio. The paper describes TCR Vbeta CDR3 sequencing of roughly 130 peripheral blood samples, made up of 43 ophthalmopathy patients, around 78 hyperthyroidism patients and roughly 17 progressor patients. Whether ophthalmopathy could be predicted prospectively was tested in an independent validation cohort made up of under 20 hyperthyroidism patients plus 17 patients who later progressed to ophthalmopathy. The study also compared thyroid tissue and blood T-cell repertoires from roughly six Graves' hyperthyroidism patients. TCR V-J signatures able to tell the groups apart were searched for in a discovery cohort of some 100 patients, of whom around 43 had Graves' ophthalmopathy and about 60 had stable Graves' hyperthyroidism.

TCR beta CDR3 regions were amplified from RNA transcripts. The first round of RT-PCR for the TCR CDR3 was performed with the HTBI primer set and the Qiagen OneStep RT-PCR kit. Libraries were constructed in a second round of multiplex PCR, after which size selection and purification were carried out. Paired-end sequencing of the libraries was performed with 100 bp reads on an Illumina HiSeq2000. The authors' pipeline ran thus. SOAPnuke was used to process the raw data, removing reads that contained adapters or uncalled bases, had a mean Phred below 15, or lacked an exact match to the constant primer or identifier. High-quality paired reads were merged using COPE v1.2.5, and each unique nucleotide sequence was defined as a clonotype. Clonotypes were aligned to IMGT TRBV, TRBD and TRBJ reference segments using MiTCR v1.1. Analysis was restricted to V-J combinations with a frequency above 0.0001, which covered roughly 99% of repertoires. The TCS score was defined as F50 (clonal expansion) divided by E x V (chaos), with BLOSUM62-based TCRdist calculated between CDR3 peptides within each V-J. Welch's t-statistics and random forest reduced roughly 500 V-J features to 13, which were used in a naive Bayes classifier (R e1071). The public reads were run again by TCRdb, first through fastp at Q25 and then through MiXCR, and only productive beta chains were kept. CDR3 protein sequences are deduplicated, and each keeps its most common genes and DNA. None of the V and J calls come from the authors' own analysis; TCRdb made them. Counted in this sample were 550,000 to 800,000 distinct CDR3 sequences; around 15% of them appeared once. The ten top clones hold around 8.1% of the sample.

The germline V gene (reference sequence) provides CDR1 DFQATT and CDR2 SNEGSKA. Compared with germline, V lacks 7 bases and J lacks 0 bases; bases without a gene match: 9. The CDR3 contains 14 residues, cysteine and phenylalanine counted. The read is trimmed to its CDR3 DNA, 42 bases read in frame from base 1. The sample holds many counts of this clonotype. Its antigen is currently not known. No base quality information exists; no much larger clone differs at one position. On the study overall, not on this receptor specifically: No statistical method was used to set the sample size in advance, and investigators knew the group allocation. In validation, the model predicted progression to ophthalmopathy with approximately 70% sensitivity and roughly 72% specificity, a median of about six months before onset. Most expanded thyroid clonotypes (frequency above 0.001) were also detected in blood, suggesting blood repertoires may reflect thyroid immune responses. Ophthalmopathy was separated from stable hyperthyroidism by a 13 V-J signature model, with over 85% sensitivity and roughly 81% specificity obtained in cross-validation and 80%/75% obtained in testing.

Stable Graves' hyperthyroidism was defined as the absence of progression to ophthalmopathy over 18 months of follow-up. Hyperthyroidism patients were newly diagnosed, with disease duration under 2 months, and aged 18 to 65 years. Patients with uncontrolled infections, other autoimmune diseases, pregnancy or lactation were excluded. Diagnoses were established on the basis of clinical symptoms, serum thyroxine and TRAb, thyroid ultrasound, and orbital computed tomography. PBMCs were isolated from around 10 ml of fresh peripheral blood by Ficoll-Paque density gradient centrifugation. Trizol reagent was used to extract total RNA, and RNA quality was then checked on an Agilent 2100 Bioanalyzer.

The sample taken for sequencing was blood. In this chain, TRBV20-1 is recombined with TRBJ2-7, and 7 junctional nucleotides match TRBD1. The sequence was obtained from a man younger than 35 with Graves' hyperthyroidism. In nucleotides, the sequence is TGCAGTGTCATCCGGGACAGAAGCTCCTACGAGCAGTACTTC. Its amino acids are CSVIRDRSSYEQYF.